The present TCR beta chain was sequenced within a study of identifying expanded T cells in peripheral blood. The study, taken as a whole, reports: Technical replicates showed about 1.2 changed clones; two weeks around 15; four weeks 19. Across healthy donors, higher total template counts meant significantly greater approximately two-week count variance.

Collection occurred without any documented infections or immune events in donors. For this clone: Its antigen is not known.

TCRdb keeps only in-frame clones here, not all; method: immunoSEQ multiplex PCR. The sample lists 84,000 or so clones; 70% to 90% were seen once. V was clipped by 5 bases and J by 4 bases, with 9 bases between them. The CDR3 covers 13 residues. Germline values: CDR1 MNHEY, CDR2 SMNVEV (reference sequence). The chain recombines TRBV27 with TRBJ1-5; D unclear. The receptor's source is a person aged 18 to 75 in good health. The sequenced sample was blood. This CDR3 reads CASSLERNQPQHF. CDR3 DNA sequence: TGTGCCAGCAGTCTCGAGAGAAATCAGCCCCAGCATTTT.